This T cell receptor (beta chain) originates from a study of blood T cell repertoires in COVID-19. This clone was seen once. The protocol was immunoSEQ multiplex PCR, while the TCRdb copy is restricted to in-frame clones and leaves out a portion. The sample includes about 330,000 clones, 87% of them seen just once. Germline CDR1 MDHEN, CDR2 SYDVKM. J gave up 8 bases and V 10 bases, and 11 bases lay outside the gene matches. The CDR3 length is 14 residues. The Seattle patients, enrolled during active infection, were followed longitudinally. Sequencing was carried out using peripheral blood. The V call is TRBV28, the J call TRBJ2-1, with TRBD2 identical over 10 bases. This clonotype was obtained from a man aged 25-45 years with COVID-19, enrolled during active disease. This CDR3 is CATRAGGPRYEQFF. For the CDR3, the DNA is TGTGCCACCCGAGCGGGAGGGCCTCGGTATGAGCAGTTCTTC.